These 17 T cell receptor beta chains were all obtained from the same sample, sequenced in a study of blood T cell repertoires in COVID-19. The table came from immunoSEQ multiplex PCR; TCRdb's copy has only in-frame clones and leaves some out. The sample yields 40,000 to 55,000 clones, 83% seen once. The sample consisted of peripheral blood. The receptors were sampled from a man in his forties with acute or convalescent COVID-19.

In its sample, this clone ranks as medium-sized. The DNA for the CDR3 is TGCGCCAGCAGCTGGACTTCGGGACTCACGTTGAGGTACTATGGCTACACCTTC. Residues: CASSWTSGLTLRYYGYTF. This chain uses TRBV5-1 with TRBJ1-2, with D perhaps TRBD1 (5 bases). The CDR3 is made up of 18 amino acids. V was shortened by 3 bases and J by 3 bases, with 24 bases between the two germline ends. Germline CDR1 is SGHRS and CDR2 is YFSETQ.

In DNA form, the CDR3 reads TGTGCCAGCAGCGTAGCCGAGGGACATGGGTATGGCTACACCTTC. It is translated as CASSVAEGHGYGYTF. The rearrangement joins TRBV9 to TRBJ1-2; perhaps TRBD1 as D (6 bases). The V gene's germline CDR1 is SGDLS and CDR2 YYNGEE. This CDR3 spans 15 amino acids. Trimming took 0 bases from V and 5 from J, leaving 14 bases between them. Variable domain in full (rest from reference TRBV9 and TRBJ1-2): DSGVTQTPKHLITATGQRVTLRCSPRSGDLSVYWYQQSLDQGLQFLIQYYNGEERAKGNILERFSAQQFPDLHSELNLSSLELGDSALYFCASSVAEGHGYGYTFGSGTRLTVV.

The V gene is TRBV19, the J gene TRBJ1-1, with a tentative D call TRBD1 (5 bases). The germline V gene has CDR1 LNHDA and CDR2 SQIVND (reference sequence). This CDR3 is built from 14 residues. V dropped 1 base and J dropped 5 bases, with 11 bases sitting between them. The CDR3 spells CASSIGGGLTEAFF. DNA for the CDR3: TGTGCCAGTAGTATAGGGGGGGGTTTGACTGAAGCTTTCTTT.

V is TRBV11-2 and J is TRBJ2-1; 8 nucleotides align to TRBD2. Trimming took 4 bases from V and 7 from J; bases not matched to a gene: 6. CDR1 is SGHAT and CDR2 is FQNNGV in the germline V gene. The CDR3 sequence is 14 residues long. In DNA form, the CDR3 reads TGTGCCAGCAGCTGGAGCGGGAGTAGGAATGAGCAGTTCTTC. It encodes CASSWSGSRNEQFF.

The chain carries TRBV18 and TRBJ2-1; D not resolved. This CDR3 comprises 11 residues. Looked up from germline, CDR1 is KGHSH and CDR2 is LQKENI. Trimming shortened V by 5 bases and J by 7 bases, and 6 bases separated the two germline ends. The CDR3 spells CASSDMNEQFF. DNA for the CDR3: TGTGCCAGCTCAGACATGAATGAGCAGTTCTTC.

J is TRBJ1-1 and V is TRBV3-1 (or the pseudogene TRBV3-2); maybe TRBD1 (5 bases). Trimming pared 3 bases from V and 0 bases from J, leaving 8 bases between. The CDR3 length is 14 residues. Germline CDR1 LGHDT, CDR2 YNNKEL (reference sequence). The CDR3 sequence is CASSHGGLNTEAFF. The DNA of the CDR3 is TGTGCCAGCAGCCACGGGGGTTTGAACACTGAAGCTTTCTTT.

The V and J genes are TRBV27 and TRBJ1-1; 12 positions match TRBD1. This CDR3 contains 16 residues. The germline V gene encodes CDR1 MNHEY and CDR2 SMNVEV (reference sequence). J was trimmed by 0 bases and V by 7 bases; bases with no gene match: 6. The CDR3 region is CASNPGTGGMNTEAFF. The CDR3 bases are TGTGCCAGCAATCCCGGGACAGGGGGCATGAACACTGAAGCTTTCTTT.

The chain uses TRBV12-3 or TRBV12-4 and TRBJ2-2; perhaps TRBD1 as D (5 bases). The CDR3 covers 13 residues. V was clipped by 4 bases and J by 4 bases, with 7 bases between them. In DNA form, the CDR3 reads TGTGCCAGCAGTTCTAGGGGCACCGGGGAGCTGTTTTTT. Translating it yields CASSSRGTGELFF.

CDR3 sequence (DNA): TGTGCCAGCAGTGAACGAGGGGGCGGGTACGAGCAGTACTTC. Its translation is CASSERGGGYEQYF. This chain joins TRBV6-1 and TRBJ2-7; TRBD1 matches at 7 bases. The CDR3 length is 14 residues. V shed 2 bases, J shed 4 bases, and the junction held 5 bases outside the gene matches. Germline CDR1 is MNHNS and CDR2 is SASEGT.

The chain employs TRBV2 and TRBJ1-5; 8 nucleotides align to TRBD1. Germline V gene sequence: CDR1 SNHLY, CDR2 FYNNEI. Trimming removed 2 bases from V and 9 bases from J; junction bases left unmatched: 6. The CDR3 has 14 residues. The CDR3 protein is CASSEQSGGLPQHF. CDR3 nucleotides: TGTGCCAGCAGTGAACAGTCAGGGGGCCTGCCCCAGCATTTT.

This clone was found a few times. V is TRBV18 and J is TRBJ1-1, with D perhaps TRBD1 (5 bases). The CDR3 consists of 16 residues. Trimming took 4 bases from V and 3 from J, leaving 18 bases between them. Looked up from germline, CDR1 is KGHSH and CDR2 is LQKENI. CDR3 nucleotides: TGTGCCAGCTCACTCCACATAAATACAGGAGACACTGAAGCTTTCTTT. Encoded protein: CASSLHINTGDTEAFF.

The V call is TRBV29-1, the J call TRBJ2-2, with a possible D match to TRBD1 (6 bases). CDR1 is SQVTM and CDR2 is ANQGSEA in the germline V gene. The CDR3 sequence is 14 residues long. Trimming stripped 4 bases from V and 0 bases from J, with 9 bases between. The CDR3 DNA reads as TGCAGCGTTGGGACAGCCTCGAACACCGGGGAGCTGTTTTTT. Its translation is CSVGTASNTGELFF.

The chain combines TRBV11-3 with TRBJ1-6; D is ambiguous. Trimming shortened V by 1 base and J by 9 bases, and 7 bases separated the two germline ends. This CDR3 region has 13 residues. Germline lookup yields CDR1 SGHNT and CDR2 YENEEA. The chain's CDR3 is CASSLVPGSPLHF. The CDR3 DNA reads as TGTGCCAGCAGCTTAGTGCCGGGTTCACCCCTCCACTTT.

The chain carries TRBV15 and TRBJ2-3; weak D call: TRBD2 (6 bases). Trimming removed 8 bases from V and 4 bases from J, with 16 bases in between. Germline CDR1 and CDR2: LNHNV and YYDKDF (reference sequence). The CDR3 is made up of 14 amino acids. The CDR3 nucleotides read TGTGCCACCGGGCGGGGACCAATTCCAGATACGCAGTATTTT. It codes for CATGRGPIPDTQYF.

This chain joins TRBV5-1 and TRBJ2-7; a weak D match, TRBD1 (6 bases). With 6 bases removed from V and 0 bases from J, the gap between germline ends came to 13 bases. Germline V gives CDR1 SGHRS, CDR2 YFSETQ. The CDR3 consists of 14 residues. This CDR3 reads CASTPTGSSYEQYF. CDR3 bases: TGCGCCAGCACCCCAACAGGGTCCTCCTACGAGCAGTACTTC.

This clone was detected a few times. The chain combines TRBV5-1 with TRBJ2-1; D gene uncertain. This CDR3 has 11 amino acids. Trimming shortened V by 3 bases and J by 8 bases, and 6 bases separated the two germline ends. Germline V CDR1 and CDR2: SGHRS, YFSETQ. The CDR3 loop reads CASSSLDEQFF. The DNA for the CDR3 is TGCGCCAGCAGCTCTTTAGATGAGCAGTTCTTC.

The chain has TRBV7-6 and TRBJ2-5; possibly TRBD1 for D (6 bases). The CDR3 has 16 residues. The ends were cut back, 5 bases at V and 4 bases at J, with 20 bases in the middle. Per germline, CDR1 SGHVS and CDR2 FNYEAQ. The CDR3 spells CASSPRRDTEVETQYF. The CDR3 nucleotides are TGTGCCAGCAGCCCCCGCCGGGACACCGAGGTAGAGACCCAGTACTTC. Together with reference TRBV7-6 and TRBJ2-5, the CDR3 gives the full variable domain: GAGVSQSPRYKVTKRGQDVALRCDPISGHVSLYWYRQALGQGPEFLTYFNYEAQQDKSGLPNDRFSAERPEGSISTLTIQRTEQRDSAMYRCASSPRRDTEVETQYFGPGTRLLVL.